This entry is about one T cell receptor (beta chain). Ten or more counts support this clone. This clone's antigen is unknown. Base qualities are not provided; no much larger clone lies one nucleotide away. The sample is drawn from a study of beta chain features in type 1 diabetes (dated by TCRdb to the late 2010s). Describing the broader study: Patients and healthy donors did not differ in mean age, gender distribution, total cell number or subset yield. In the study, recently diagnosed type 1 diabetes patients and matched healthy donors were compared on the TCRB repertoires of their sorted circulating CD4+ T cell subsets. A total of about 110,000,000 sorted cells were examined across all samples, and a strong correlation was observed between cell number per subset and RNA yield. Regulatory and stem cell-like memory subsets were obtained from only 8 patients and about 8 healthy donors, while naive and central memory subsets were obtained from all 30 or so donors.

Each donor gave one peripheral blood draw, averaging approximately 0.12 L, which was collected into heparinised tubes. Using a panel that included CD45RO, CCR7, CD25, CD127, CD95 and CD27, naive, central memory, regulatory and stem cell-like memory CD4+ T cells were sorted on a BD FACSAria II. Every sorted population had a purity above 98%. PBMCs were isolated immediately by Lymphoprep density gradient centrifugation and stained directly without culture. So that batch effects would be minimized, each experiment stained and sorted samples in pairs, pairing one healthy donor with one patient. The High Capacity cDNA Reverse Transcription Kit was used to reverse transcribe all of the isolated RNA, meaning that expressed TCRB transcripts were what got sequenced. Deep immunoSEQ sequencing was performed on naive, central memory and regulatory T cell samples, with an average of around 3.5 million total reads per sample. Sorted cells were lysed in RLT buffer, and RNA was extracted using DNase-treated RNeasy Micro or Mini kits according to cell number. To prevent cross-contamination, every cell subset was processed on its own, while patient and healthy donor samples were processed together. The immunoSEQ multiplex PCR was used to amplify TCRB sequences from cDNA, yielding 87-bp fragments that span the CDR3 region. The amplicons were sequenced using the Illumina HiSeq platform. As for the original processing: Synthetic template baselines were used to correct PCR bias computationally, reads within Hamming distance 2 were collapsed together, and singletons that could not be merged were discarded. Reads were aligned to IMGT to assign V, D and J genes, CDR3 length, and insertions or deletions at six rearrangement sites. Within each subset, clonotype counts were normalized to the number of sorted cells before true diversity and Gini coefficients were calculated with the tcR R package. The overlap coefficient, calculated on TCRB nucleotide sequences, was used to measure repertoire sharing. TCRdb took over this immuneACCESS table, retaining in-frame rearrangements with V and J assigned. Such tables are incomplete; in checked studies, under half of the missing clones stem from an unresolved V gene, and the remainder is unexplained. V, J and clone size reflect that table, while D and trimming were determined from the DNA. Present in this sample are some 150,000 clones, over 8.5% of which were seen just once. The ten largest clonotypes hold about 1.9% of the sample.

The CDR3 measures 15 amino acids from cysteine to phenylalanine. The read is trimmed to its CDR3 DNA, 45 bases read in frame from base 1. For CDR1 and CDR2, the germline V gene (reference sequence) lists SGHNT and YYREEE. The germline ends are 12 bases apart after V is trimmed by 1 base and J by 2 bases. Study-wide conclusions, independent of this receptor: A moderate but significant shortening of TCRB CDR3 length was observed in type 1 diabetes patients in all four CD4+ subsets. Sequencing cDNA rather than genomic DNA could over-represent highly expressing activated cells, although activation and CD3 levels did not differ between groups. Only small numbers of individuals were included in the HLA sub-analyses, which left unresolved whether HLA type had any influence on TCRB rearrangement. Patients with type 1 diabetes made fewer insertions and deleted more nucleotides at VDJ recombination sites, implying thymic rearrangement abnormalities. Shorter templates might be favored by PCR, yet because patient and control samples were amplified and corrected together, any such skew would affect both groups equally. Naive, central memory and regulatory TCRB repertoires appeared more similar among patients than among healthy donors.

In this chain, TRBV5-4 is recombined with TRBJ1-2; a weak D assignment points to TRBD1 (6 bases agree). The sequenced sample was central memory CD4+ T cells from blood. The TCR originated in a man aged 18 to 29 in good health. The DNA sequence follows: TGTGCCAGCAGCTTGCCCGGGCAGGGGAACTATGGCTACACCTTC. It encodes CASSLPGQGNYGYTF.